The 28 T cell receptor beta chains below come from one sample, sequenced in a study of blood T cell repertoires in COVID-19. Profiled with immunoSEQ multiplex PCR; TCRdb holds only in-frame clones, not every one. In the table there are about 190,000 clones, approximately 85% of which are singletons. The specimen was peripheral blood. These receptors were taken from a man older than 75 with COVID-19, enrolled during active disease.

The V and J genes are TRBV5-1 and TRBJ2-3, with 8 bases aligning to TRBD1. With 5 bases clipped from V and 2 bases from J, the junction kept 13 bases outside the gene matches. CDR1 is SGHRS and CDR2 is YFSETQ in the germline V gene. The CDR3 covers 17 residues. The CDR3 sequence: CASSPPGQVPFTDTQYF. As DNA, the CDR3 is TGCGCCAGCAGTCCACCGGGACAGGTCCCCTTCACAGATACGCAGTATTTT.

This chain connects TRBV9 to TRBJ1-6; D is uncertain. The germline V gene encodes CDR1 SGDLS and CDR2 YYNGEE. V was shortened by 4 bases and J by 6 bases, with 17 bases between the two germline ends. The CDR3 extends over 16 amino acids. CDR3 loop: CASSPTSGSGNSPLHF. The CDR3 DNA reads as TGTGCCAGCAGCCCCACGTCCGGGAGCGGTAATTCACCCCTCCACTTT.

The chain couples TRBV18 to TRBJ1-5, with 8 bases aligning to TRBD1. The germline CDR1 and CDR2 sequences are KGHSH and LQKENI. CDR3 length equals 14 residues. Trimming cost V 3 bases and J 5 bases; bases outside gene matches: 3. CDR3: CASSPAGGYQPQHF. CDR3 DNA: TGTGCCAGCTCACCGGCAGGGGGCTATCAGCCCCAGCATTTT. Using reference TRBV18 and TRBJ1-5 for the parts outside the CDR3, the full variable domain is NAGVMQNPRHLVRRRGQEARLRCSPMKGHSHVYWYRQLPEEGLKFMVYLQKENIIDESGMPKERFSAEFPKEGPSILRIQQVVRGDSAAYFCASSPAGGYQPQHFGDGTRLSIL.

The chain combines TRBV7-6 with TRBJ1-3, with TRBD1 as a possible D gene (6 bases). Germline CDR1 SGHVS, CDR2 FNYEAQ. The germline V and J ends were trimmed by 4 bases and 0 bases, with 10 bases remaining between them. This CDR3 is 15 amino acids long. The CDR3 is CASSSRGGSGNTIYF. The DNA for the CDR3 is TGTGCCAGCAGCTCCAGAGGGGGCTCTGGAAACACCATATATTTT.

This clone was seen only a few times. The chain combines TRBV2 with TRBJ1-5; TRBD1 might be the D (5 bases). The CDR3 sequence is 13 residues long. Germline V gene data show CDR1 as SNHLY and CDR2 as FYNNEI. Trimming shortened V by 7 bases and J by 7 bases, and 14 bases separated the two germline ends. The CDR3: CASTLEQEQPQHF. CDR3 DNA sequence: TGTGCCAGCACCTTAGAACAGGAGCAGCCCCAGCATTTT.

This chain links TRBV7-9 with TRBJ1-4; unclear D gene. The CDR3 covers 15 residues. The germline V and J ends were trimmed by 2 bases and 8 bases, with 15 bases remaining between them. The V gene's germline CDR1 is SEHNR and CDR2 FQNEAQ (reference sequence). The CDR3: CASSLITAAAEKLFF. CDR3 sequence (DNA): TGTGCCAGCAGCTTAATTACCGCGGCCGCCGAAAAACTGTTTTTT.

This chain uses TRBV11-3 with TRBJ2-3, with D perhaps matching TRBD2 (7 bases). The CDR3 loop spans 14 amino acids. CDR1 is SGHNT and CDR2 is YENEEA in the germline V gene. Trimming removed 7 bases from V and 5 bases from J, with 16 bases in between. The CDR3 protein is CASKEGGGGDTQYF. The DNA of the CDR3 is TGTGCCAGCAAGGAAGGAGGGGGGGGAGATACGCAGTATTTT.

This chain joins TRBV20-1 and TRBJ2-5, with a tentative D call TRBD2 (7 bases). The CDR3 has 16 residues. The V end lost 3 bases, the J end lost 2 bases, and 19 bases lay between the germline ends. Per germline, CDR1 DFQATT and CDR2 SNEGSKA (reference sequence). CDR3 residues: CSASMQRRGPQETQYF. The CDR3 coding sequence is TGCAGTGCTAGTATGCAGCGGCGGGGGCCACAAGAGACCCAGTACTTC.

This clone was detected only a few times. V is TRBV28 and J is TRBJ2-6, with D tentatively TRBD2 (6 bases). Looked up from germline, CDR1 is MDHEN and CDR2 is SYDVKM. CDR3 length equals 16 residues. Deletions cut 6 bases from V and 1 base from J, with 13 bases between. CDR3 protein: CASSSLRGSGANVLTF. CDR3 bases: TGTGCCAGCAGCTCGCTGCGGGGTTCTGGGGCCAACGTCCTGACTTTC. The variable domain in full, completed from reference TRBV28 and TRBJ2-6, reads DVKVTQSSRYLVKRTGEKVFLECVQDMDHENMFWYRQDPGLGLRLIYFSYDVKMKEKGDIPEGYSVSREKKERFSLILESASTNQTSMYLCASSSLRGSGANVLTFGAGSRLTVL.

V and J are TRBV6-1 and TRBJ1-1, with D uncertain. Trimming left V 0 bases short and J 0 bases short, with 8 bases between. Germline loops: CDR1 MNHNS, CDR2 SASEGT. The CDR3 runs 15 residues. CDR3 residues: CASSEAGWLNTEAFF. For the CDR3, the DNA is TGTGCCAGCAGTGAAGCCGGGTGGTTGAACACTGAAGCTTTCTTT.

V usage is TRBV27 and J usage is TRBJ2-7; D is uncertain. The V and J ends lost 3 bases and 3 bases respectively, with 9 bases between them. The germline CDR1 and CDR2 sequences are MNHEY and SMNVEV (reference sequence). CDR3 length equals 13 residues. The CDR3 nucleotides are TGTGCCAGCAGTTTGCAGGCAGGCTACGAGCAGTACTTC. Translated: CASSLQAGYEQYF.

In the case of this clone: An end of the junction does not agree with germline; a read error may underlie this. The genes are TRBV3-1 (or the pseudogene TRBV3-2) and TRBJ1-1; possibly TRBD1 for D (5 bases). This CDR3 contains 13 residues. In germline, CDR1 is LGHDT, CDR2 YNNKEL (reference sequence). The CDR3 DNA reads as TGTGCCAGCAGTCAAGGGCGGCAGGGTGTATCTTTCTTT. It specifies CASSQGRQGVSFF.

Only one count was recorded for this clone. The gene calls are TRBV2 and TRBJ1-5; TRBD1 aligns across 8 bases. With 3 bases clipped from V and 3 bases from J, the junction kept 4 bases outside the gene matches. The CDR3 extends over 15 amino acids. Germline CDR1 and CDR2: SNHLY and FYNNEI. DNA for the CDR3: TGTGCCAGCAGTGAGACAGGGGAACCCAATCAGCCCCAGCATTTT. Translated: CASSETGEPNQPQHF.

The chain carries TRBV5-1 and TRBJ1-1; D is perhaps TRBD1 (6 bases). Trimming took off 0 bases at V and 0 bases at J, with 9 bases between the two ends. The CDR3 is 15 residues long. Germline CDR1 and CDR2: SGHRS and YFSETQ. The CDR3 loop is CASSLGTGLNTEAFF. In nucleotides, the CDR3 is TGCGCCAGCAGCTTGGGCACAGGGTTGAACACTGAAGCTTTCTTT.

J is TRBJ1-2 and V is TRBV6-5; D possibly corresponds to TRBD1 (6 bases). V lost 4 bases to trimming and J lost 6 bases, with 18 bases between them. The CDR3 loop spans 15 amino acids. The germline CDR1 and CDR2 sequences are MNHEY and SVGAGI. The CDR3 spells CASSSSGTPRDGYTF. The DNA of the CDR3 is TGTGCCAGCAGTTCTTCCGGGACACCCAGAGATGGCTACACCTTC.

In nucleotides, the CDR3 is TGTGCCAGCAGCCGAGGACAGGGTGTTATGAACACTGAAGCTTTCTTT. It is translated as CASSRGQGVMNTEAFF. The chain joins TRBV7-8 to TRBJ1-1, with 8 bases lining up with TRBD1. The length of the CDR3 is 16 residues. V dropped 5 bases and J dropped 0; count of bases not matched to a gene: 8. The germline gives CDR1 SGHVS, CDR2 FQNEAQ.

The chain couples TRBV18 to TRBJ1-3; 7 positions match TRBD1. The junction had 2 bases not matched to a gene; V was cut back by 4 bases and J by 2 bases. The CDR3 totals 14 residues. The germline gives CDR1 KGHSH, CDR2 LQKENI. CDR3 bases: TGTGCCAGCTCACAACAGGGGACTGGAAACACCATATATTTT. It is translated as CASSQQGTGNTIYF.

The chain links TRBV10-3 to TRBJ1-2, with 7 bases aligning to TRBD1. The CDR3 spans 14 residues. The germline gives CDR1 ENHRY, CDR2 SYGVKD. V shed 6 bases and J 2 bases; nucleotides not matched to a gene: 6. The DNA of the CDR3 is TGTGCCATCAGCCCCGGGACAGAAAACTATGGCTACACCTTC. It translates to CAISPGTENYGYTF.

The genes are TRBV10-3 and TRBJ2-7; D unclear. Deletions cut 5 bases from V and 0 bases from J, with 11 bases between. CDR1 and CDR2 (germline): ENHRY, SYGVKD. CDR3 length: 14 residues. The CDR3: CAISQRRNSYEQYF. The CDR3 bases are TGTGCCATCAGTCAGCGCCGGAACTCCTACGAGCAGTACTTC.

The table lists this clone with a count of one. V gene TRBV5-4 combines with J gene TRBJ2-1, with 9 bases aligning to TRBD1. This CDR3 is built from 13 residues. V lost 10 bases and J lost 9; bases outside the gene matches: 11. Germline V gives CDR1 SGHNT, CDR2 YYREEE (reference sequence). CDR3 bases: TGTGCCGGAAGGGGACAGGGTAAAATTGAGCAGTTCTTC. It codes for CAGRGQGKIEQFF.

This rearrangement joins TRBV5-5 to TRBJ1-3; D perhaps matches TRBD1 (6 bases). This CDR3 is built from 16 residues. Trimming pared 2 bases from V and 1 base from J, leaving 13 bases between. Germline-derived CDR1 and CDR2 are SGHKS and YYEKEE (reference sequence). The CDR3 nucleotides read TGTGCCAGCAGCTTTCCGTATACAGGGTCTGGAAACACCATATATTTT. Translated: CASSFPYTGSGNTIYF.

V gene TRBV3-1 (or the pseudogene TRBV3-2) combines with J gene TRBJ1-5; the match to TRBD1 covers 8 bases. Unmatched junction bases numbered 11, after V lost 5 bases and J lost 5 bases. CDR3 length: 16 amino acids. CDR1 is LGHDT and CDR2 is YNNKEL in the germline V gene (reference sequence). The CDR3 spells CASSSLPTGVDQPQHF. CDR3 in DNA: TGTGCCAGCAGCTCCCTACCGACAGGGGTGGATCAGCCCCAGCATTTT.

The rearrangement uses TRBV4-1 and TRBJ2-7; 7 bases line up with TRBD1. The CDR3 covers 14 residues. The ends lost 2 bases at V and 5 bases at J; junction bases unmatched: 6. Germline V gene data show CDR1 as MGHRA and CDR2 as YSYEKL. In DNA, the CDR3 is TGCGCCAGCAGCCAACGTTCCGGGACAGACGAGCAGTACTTC. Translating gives CASSQRSGTDEQYF.

CDR3 residues: CASSQGPGFSYEQYF. DNA of the CDR3: TGTGCCAGCAGCCAAGGCCCGGGATTCTCCTACGAGCAGTACTTC. The V gene is TRBV3-1 (or the pseudogene TRBV3-2), the J gene TRBJ2-7; TRBD2 is a possible D gene (5 bases). V was clipped by 1 base and J by 0 bases, with 10 bases between them. The CDR3 is 15 amino acids. CDR1 and CDR2 (germline): LGHDT, YNNKEL (reference sequence).

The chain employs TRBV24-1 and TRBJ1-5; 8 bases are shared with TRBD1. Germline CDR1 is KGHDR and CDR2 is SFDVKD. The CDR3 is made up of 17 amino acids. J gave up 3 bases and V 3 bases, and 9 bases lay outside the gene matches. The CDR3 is CATSDAGKQGDNQPQHF. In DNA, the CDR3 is TGTGCCACCAGTGATGCGGGGAAACAGGGGGACAATCAGCCCCAGCATTTT.

In nucleotides, the CDR3 is TGCGCCAGCAGCCAAGATATCCAGCGGGGGGCAAGGAACGAGCAGTACTTC. It codes for CASSQDIQRGARNEQYF. This chain connects TRBV4-1 to TRBJ2-7, with 9 bases identical to TRBD2. CDR1 and CDR2 from the germline V gene are MGHRA and YSYEKL. Trimming cost V 0 bases and J 5 bases; bases outside gene matches: 11. The CDR3 runs to 17 residues.

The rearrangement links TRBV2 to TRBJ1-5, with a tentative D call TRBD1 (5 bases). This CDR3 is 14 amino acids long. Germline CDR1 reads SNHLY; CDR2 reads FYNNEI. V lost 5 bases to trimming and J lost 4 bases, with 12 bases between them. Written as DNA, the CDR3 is TGTGCCAGCAGTTCCGACAGTTCGAATCAGCCCCAGCATTTT. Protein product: CASSSDSSNQPQHF.

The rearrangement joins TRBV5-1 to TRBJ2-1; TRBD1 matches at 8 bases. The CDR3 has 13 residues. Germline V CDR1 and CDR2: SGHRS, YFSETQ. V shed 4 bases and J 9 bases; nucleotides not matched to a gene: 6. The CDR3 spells CASSIDRGGEQFF. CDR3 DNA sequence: TGCGCCAGCAGCATCGACAGGGGTGGTGAGCAGTTCTTC.